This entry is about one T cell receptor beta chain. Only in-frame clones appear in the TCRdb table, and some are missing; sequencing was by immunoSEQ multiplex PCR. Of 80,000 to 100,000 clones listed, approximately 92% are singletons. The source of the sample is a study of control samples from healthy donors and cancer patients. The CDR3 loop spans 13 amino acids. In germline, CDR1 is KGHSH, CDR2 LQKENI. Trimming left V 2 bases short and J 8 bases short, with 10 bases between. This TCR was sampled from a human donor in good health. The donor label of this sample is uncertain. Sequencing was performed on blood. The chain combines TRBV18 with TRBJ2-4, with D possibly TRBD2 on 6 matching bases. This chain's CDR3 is CASSPREEDIQYF. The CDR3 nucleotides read TGTGCCAGCTCACCAAGGGAGGAGGACATTCAGTACTTC.